This TCR beta chain was sequenced in a study of blood T cell repertoires in COVID-19. Study at large: Sites in the United States, Italy and Spain provided acute and convalescent COVID-19 samples. T cells, B-cell-depleted T cells, or PBMCs supplied cDNA or gDNA.

This CDR3 is 15 amino acids long. J lost 1 base, V lost 1 base, and 0 bases had no gene match. The germline V gene encodes CDR1 SGHRS and CDR2 YFSETQ. In the source study's methods: The assay estimated nucleated cells by amplifying reference gene primers. This table comes from immunoSEQ multiplex PCR, and its TCRdb copy is limited to in-frame clones, with some not included. V and J calls and clone size are copied from that table; D and trimming were computed from the DNA. The data contain 250,000 or so clones, over 65% of them singletons. The sequence came from a woman of 80 years or more with acute or convalescent COVID-19. Sequenced material: peripheral blood. This chain connects TRBV5-1 to TRBJ2-1; 9 bases map to TRBD2. The CDR3 coding sequence is TGCGCCAGCAGCTTGAGCGGGAGGTCCTACAATGAGCAGTTCTTC. This encodes CASSLSGRSYNEQFF.